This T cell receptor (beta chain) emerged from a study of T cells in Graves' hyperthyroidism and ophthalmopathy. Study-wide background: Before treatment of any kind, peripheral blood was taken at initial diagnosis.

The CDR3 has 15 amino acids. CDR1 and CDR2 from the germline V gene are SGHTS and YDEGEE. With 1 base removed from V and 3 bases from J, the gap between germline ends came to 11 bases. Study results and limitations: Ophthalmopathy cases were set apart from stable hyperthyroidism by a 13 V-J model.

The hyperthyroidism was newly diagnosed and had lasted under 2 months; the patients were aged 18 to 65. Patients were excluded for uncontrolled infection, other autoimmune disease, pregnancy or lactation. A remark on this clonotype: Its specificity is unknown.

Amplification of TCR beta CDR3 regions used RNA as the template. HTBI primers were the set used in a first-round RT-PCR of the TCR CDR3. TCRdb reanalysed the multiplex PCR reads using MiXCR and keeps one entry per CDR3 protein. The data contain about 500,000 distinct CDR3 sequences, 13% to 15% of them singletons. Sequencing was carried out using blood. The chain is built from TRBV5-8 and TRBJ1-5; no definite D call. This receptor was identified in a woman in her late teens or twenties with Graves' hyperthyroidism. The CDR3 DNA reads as TGTGCCAGCAGCTTGAGGAGGGTTCACAATCAGCCCCAGCATTTT. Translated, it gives CASSLRRVHNQPQHF.